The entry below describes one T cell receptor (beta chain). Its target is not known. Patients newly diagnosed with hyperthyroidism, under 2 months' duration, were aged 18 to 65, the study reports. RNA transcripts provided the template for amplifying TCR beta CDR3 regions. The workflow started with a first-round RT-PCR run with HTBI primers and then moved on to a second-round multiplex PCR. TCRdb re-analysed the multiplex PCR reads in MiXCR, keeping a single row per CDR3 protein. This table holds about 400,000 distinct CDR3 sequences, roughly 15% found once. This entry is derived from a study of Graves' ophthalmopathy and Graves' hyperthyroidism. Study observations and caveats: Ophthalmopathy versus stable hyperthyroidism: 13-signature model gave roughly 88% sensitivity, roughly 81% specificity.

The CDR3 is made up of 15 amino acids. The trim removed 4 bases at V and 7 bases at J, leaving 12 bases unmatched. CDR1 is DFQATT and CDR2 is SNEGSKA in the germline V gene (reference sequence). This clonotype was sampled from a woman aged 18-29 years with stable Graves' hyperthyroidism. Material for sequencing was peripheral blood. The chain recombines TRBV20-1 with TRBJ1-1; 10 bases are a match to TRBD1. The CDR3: CSAKEGTGELGEAFF. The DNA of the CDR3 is TGCAGTGCTAAAGAAGGGACAGGGGAGTTGGGTGAAGCTTTCTTT.